This T cell receptor (beta chain) originates from a study of OX40 agonist ivuxolimab in advanced cancers. Study-wide results and limits: The work left the antigen specificity of expanded peripheral T cells undetermined. Partial responders treated at 0.1-3.0 mg/kg exhibited clonal expansion among the lowest measured.

Libraries were prepared by immunoSEQ multiplex PCR; TCRdb keeps only in-frame clonotypes and omits some of them. The table has about 81,000 clones, 85% to 90% seen once. The CDR3 is 12 residues long. Trimming took off 5 bases at V and 1 base at J, with 8 bases between the two ends. The V gene's germline CDR1 is SQVTM and CDR2 ANQGSEA. With regard to this clone: The antigen remains undetermined.

This receptor was taken from an adult with an advanced solid tumor such as melanoma, head and neck, liver or kidney cancer. This chain links TRBV29-1 with TRBJ1-1; D call uncertain. The sequenced sample was CD4+ or CD8+ T cells sorted from blood, obtained in a trial of the OX40 agonist ivuxolimab. For the CDR3, the DNA is TGCAGCGTTCGTCCCCCGAACACTGAAGCTTTCTTT. Its protein is CSVRPPNTEAFF.